This T cell receptor (beta chain) was profiled in a study of response to subunit inactivated influenza vaccine. V lost 8 bases and J 0 bases, leaving 8 bases between the germline ends. The V gene's germline CDR1 is MNHNS and CDR2 SASEGT. The CDR3 totals 13 residues. TCRdb reprocessed the RT-PCR reads with MiXCR, giving one entry per CDR3 protein. The sample gives some 520,000 distinct CDR3 sequences, about 15% of which show up once; roughly 3.1% is in the top ten. The J gene is TRBJ2-4, the V gene TRBV6-1, with D possibly matching TRBD1 (6 bases). The sample here was CD4+ T cells sorted from PBMCs, taken around 2 years after vaccination. This sequence originates from a man aged 45 to 70 who received an inactivated influenza vaccine. DNA of the CDR3: TGTGCCAGCGGACAGCTAGCCAAAAACATTCAGTACTTC. Its protein product is CASGQLAKNIQYF.